The sample holds a few counts of the clone carrying this T cell receptor beta chain. Antigen unknown. The sample is drawn from a study of blood T cells in healthy people across ages. The CDR3 is 14 residues long. Trimming shortened V by 3 bases and J by 0 bases, and 9 bases separated the two germline ends. CDR1 is SGHRS and CDR2 is YFSETQ in the germline V gene. General study findings and limits: The diversity estimates, figures obtained from one million T cells, were considered underestimates. Compared with aged donors, long-lived donors showed fewer expanded clones, suggesting selection.

Each sample yielded at least 5 micrograms of PBMC total RNA. The use of a sample-barcoded 5' primer and a J-beta primer mix characterized a second PCR of 7 to 11 cycles. Sequencing yielded, for each sample, at least 2.5 million paired-end reads carrying CDR3. TCRdb analysed the 5' RACE reads with MiXCR anew, one entry per CDR3 protein. The sample has some 1.6 million distinct CDR3 sequences, 34% seen once. The specimen was blood. This chain uses TRBV5-1 with TRBJ2-5; D gene uncertain. The clonotype originates from a woman in her 30s in good health. In nucleotides, the CDR3 is TGCGCCAGCAGCTCCCGGACGTACCAAGAGACCCAGTACTTC. Translation: CASSSRTYQETQYF.